Listed below are T cell receptor beta chains from one sample, sequenced in a study of shared clonotypes between healthy human individuals. TCRdb keeps only in-frame clones here, not all; method: immunoSEQ multiplex PCR. The table lists 2 million to 3 million clones, about 92% of them singletons. Material: naive CD4+ T cells sorted from blood. The receptors here all came from a man aged 18 to 29 in good health. Both conserved end residues are part of each CDR3. A D gene is named only where the DNA matches it firmly. Rows may omit the clone size; those that give it use once, few, many or a size class.

D: .
J: TRBJ2-7
V: TRBV18
size: .
DNA: TGTGCCAGCTCACCTTCCGGGACGAACTACGAGCAGTACTTC
CDR3: CASSPSGTNYEQYF

D: .
J: TRBJ1-6
V: TRBV6-5
size: few
DNA: TGTGCCAGCAGAACTCAGGGATCAAATTCACCCCTCCACTTT
CDR3: CASRTQGSNSPLHF

D: .
J: TRBJ1-5
V: TRBV15
size: .
DNA: TGTGCCACCAGCGTCGGAGGGCCAAGGAATCAGCCCCAGCATTTT
CDR3: CATSVGGPRNQPQHF

D: TRBD2
J: TRBJ2-5
V: TRBV7-9
size: .
DNA: TGTGCCAGCAGCTCTAGCGGGAGGGCCGAAGAGACCCAGTACTTC
CDR3: CASSSSGRAEETQYF

D: TRBD1
J: TRBJ1-3
V: TRBV6-5
size: .
DNA: TGTGCCAGCAGTCGACAGGGGGCTGGAAACACCATATATTTT
CDR3: CASSRQGAGNTIYF

D: .
J: TRBJ1-6
V: TRBV19
size: .
DNA: TGTGCCAGATTTGGACGTTATAATTCACCCCTCCACTTT
CDR3: CARFGRYNSPLHF

D: .
J: TRBJ1-4
V: TRBV7-8
size: .
DNA: TGTGCCAGCAGCTTAAGGGAAACTAATGAAAAACTGTTTTTT
CDR3: CASSLRETNEKLFF

D: .
J: TRBJ2-5
V: TRBV30
size: .
DNA: TGTGCCTGGAACCTCCGGGACGCCCAGTACTTC
CDR3: CAWNLRDAQYF

D: TRBD2
J: TRBJ2-3
V: TRBV5-1
size: .
DNA: TGCGCCAGCAGCTTACAGCGGGGCAACACAGATACGCAGTATTTT
CDR3: CASSLQRGNTDTQYF

D: TRBD2
J: TRBJ2-7
V: TRBV11-2
size: .
DNA: TGTGCCAGCAGCTTAGTTGCGGGGGGGGCCTACGAGCAGTACTTC
CDR3: CASSLVAGGAYEQYF

D: .
J: TRBJ2-7
V: TRBV5-6
size: .
DNA: TGTGCCAGCAGCTTGGGGCCAGCCTCCTACGAGCAGTACTTC
CDR3: CASSLGPASYEQYF

D: TRBD1
J: TRBJ2-2
V: TRBV29-1
size: .
DNA: TGCAGCGTTAAGGGACAGTCGAACACCGGGGAGCTGTTTTTT
CDR3: CSVKGQSNTGELFF

D: .
J: TRBJ2-4
V: TRBV6-5
size: .
DNA: TGTGCCAGCAGTTCAAATAGCATAGCCAAAAACATTCAGTACTTC
CDR3: CASSSNSIAKNIQYF

D: .
J: TRBJ1-2
V: TRBV5-6
size: .
DNA: TGTGCCAGCAGGTCCGCCGGACGGGCAAACTATGGCTACACCTTC
CDR3: CASRSAGRANYGYTF

D: .
J: TRBJ1-6
V: TRBV6-1
size: few
DNA: TGTGCCAGCAGTGCCGGACGATCACCCCTCCACTTT
CDR3: CASSAGRSPLHF

D: .
J: TRBJ2-1
V: TRBV10-1
size: .
DNA: TGCGCCAGGCGATCCGGGGATCGGGGTGAGCAGTTCTTC
CDR3: CARRSGDRGEQFF

D: TRBD1
J: TRBJ1-5
V: TRBV11-2
size: .
DNA: TGTGCCAGCAGCTCCCCCGCCGGGACAGACGGCAATCAGCCCCAGCATTTT
CDR3: CASSSPAGTDGNQPQHF

D: .
J: TRBJ2-6
V: TRBV5-4
size: .
DNA: TGTGCCAGCAGCCCACCCGACGCTTCTCGGGGGGCCAACGTCCTGACTTTC
CDR3: CASSPPDASRGANVLTF